This TCR beta chain is drawn from a study of T cell repertoires in cytomegalovirus infection. Study as a whole: Matching HLA type, along with CMV infection, was indicated by public TCR beta signatures.

Germline CDR1 reads SGHDT; CDR2 reads YYEEEE. This CDR3 is built from 14 residues. Trimming removed 4 bases at V and 6 bases at J, with 16 bases between. As regards this clonotype: The antigen is unknown.

Findings and caveats of the study: Predominance within the ex vivo response was attributable to HLA-C-restricted CMV-specific TCR beta clonotypes.

Using its own MiXCR run on the reads, TCRdb lists one record per CDR3 protein. The table shows some 450,000 distinct CDR3 sequences, with approximately 31% occurring only once. The chain is built from TRBV5-6 and TRBJ1-1; D possibly corresponds to TRBD1 (6 bases). This clonotype was obtained from a human donor in good health (CMV status not recorded). Some clones in this sample may be carry-over from other donors' samples. The specimen was PBMCs. This chain's CDR3 is CASSRTAPNPEAFF. CDR3 nucleotide sequence: TGTGCCAGCAGCAGGACAGCCCCCAACCCTGAAGCTTTCTTT.